The rows below give T cell receptor beta chains drawn from one sample of a study of T cell repertoires in cytomegalovirus infection. TCRdb ran MiXCR on the reads and lists one entry per CDR3 protein. The profile shows roughly 990,000 distinct CDR3 sequences, less than 35% of them singletons. No cognate antigen is known for these TCRs. Sequenced here: cultured CD8+ T cells from PBMCs, sampled from culture after CMV antigen stimulation. The receptors here all came from a human donor in good health (CMV status not recorded). Some clones in this sample may be carry-over from other donors' samples. Both conserved end residues are part of each CDR3. D genes are given only for firm matches. Clone size, where shown, is once, few, many, or a class for clones that have expanded.

CDR3nt,CDR3aa,d_gene,v_gene,j_gene,abundance
TGTGCCAGCAGGACCTTACAGGGTGCCCGTGATGGCTACACCTTC,CASRTLQGARDGYTF,.,TRBV27,TRBJ1-2,.
TGTGCCAGCAGTATCCTAGCGGGGACTCCCGAGAATGAGCAGTTCTTC,CASSILAGTPENEQFF,TRBD2,TRBV2,TRBJ2-1,few
TGTGCCAGCAGCGGAGACAACACCGGGGAGCTGTTTTTT,CASSGDNTGELFF,.,TRBV5-6,TRBJ2-2,once
TGTGCCAGCAGCATGGGACGGATGACTAAAGCTTTCTTT,CASSMGRMTKAFF,.,TRBV7-2,TRBJ1-1,.
TGTGCCAGCAGTTGGGACTCTACCAGGGAAGCTTTCTTT,CASSWDSTREAFF,.,TRBV27,TRBJ1-1,.
TGTGCCAGCAGCTCGCCTCCGTACGAGCAGTACTTC,CASSSPPYEQYF,.,TRBV7-9,TRBJ2-7,.
TGTGCCAGCAGTCCGGGACCCCGAGGAGAGACCCAGTACTTC,CASSPGPRGETQYF,.,TRBV12-3/TRBV12-4,TRBJ2-5,.
TGTGCCAGCAGCTCTACAACAGCTGAGGTGCCCGGGGAGCTGTTTTTT,CASSSTTAEVPGELFF,.,TRBV7-2,TRBJ2-2,many
TGTGCCAGCAGCCCTCAGCAGGTCCAAGAGACCCAGTACTTC,CASSPQQVQETQYF,.,TRBV7-4,TRBJ2-5,.
TGTGCCAGCAGCACGACAGTTAGCAATCAGCCCCAGCATTTT,CASSTTVSNQPQHF,.,TRBV7-9,TRBJ1-5,many
TGTGCCAGCAGCCCGGGGACTAGCGGGAGCTCCTACGAGCAGTACTTC,CASSPGTSGSSYEQYF,TRBD2,TRBV7-8,TRBJ2-7,many
TGTGCCACCAGCAGTGGACAGGGTAGATCGGCCTACGAGCAGTACTTC,CATSSGQGRSAYEQYF,TRBD1,TRBV15,TRBJ2-7,.
TGTGCCACCAGCAGAGTACCGGGGGCGAAACTGTTTTTT,CATSRVPGAKLFF,.,TRBV15,TRBJ1-4,.
TGTGCCAGTACTAGGGGCCCGAGCTCCTACAATGAGCAGTTCTTC,CASTRGPSSYNEQFF,.,TRBV19,TRBJ2-1,few
TGCGCCAGCAGCTTGAGGTCGGTTGATAGCGGGATCGGAAGGTCCGGGGAGCTGTTTTTT,CASSLRSVDSGIGRSGELFF,TRBD2,TRBV5-1,TRBJ2-2,few
TGTGCCAGCAGAACTACTTATACGGGACAGTATCACAATGAGCAGTTCTTC,CASRTTYTGQYHNEQFF,TRBD1,TRBV7-2,TRBJ2-1,many
TGTGCCAGCAGCCTCGCGTCGACAGGGCGGACTGAAGCTTTCTTT,CASSLASTGRTEAFF,TRBD1,TRBV11-1,TRBJ1-1,.
TGCGCCAGCAGCCAAGGAGGTGGCGGGGTGGAACAAGAGACCCAGTACTTC,CASSQGGGGVEQETQYF,.,TRBV4-1,TRBJ2-5,.
TGTGCCAGCAGCTACAGGGTAGGAGGGGGCTACACCTTC,CASSYRVGGGYTF,.,TRBV7-2,TRBJ1-2,.
TGCAGCGTTGAAGGAGGGGGACTCCCGGATCCCTACGAGCAGTACTTC,CSVEGGGLPDPYEQYF,.,TRBV29-1,TRBJ2-7,.